This record covers a single T cell receptor beta chain. The antigen is unknown. This sample is drawn from a study of cytomegalovirus exposure and HLA in healthy donors. Whole-study findings and limits: The study recorded 150 to 200 TCR beta chains that were cytomegalovirus-associated.

The germline V and J ends were trimmed by 4 bases and 7 bases, with 11 bases remaining between them. This CDR3 spans 12 amino acids. Germline-derived CDR1 and CDR2 are MDHEN and SYDVKM. Profiling relied on immunoSEQ multiplex PCR, and the TCRdb table lists in-frame clones only, not all of them. The data show 210,000 or so clones, around nine tenths seen once. The sample was PBMCs. The clonotype comes from a woman between 18 and 30 years old in good health and CMV-seronegative. The chain recombines TRBV28 with TRBJ2-7, with D tentatively TRBD2 (6 bases). This chain's CDR3 is CASSSFSGEQYF. CDR3 nucleotide sequence: TGTGCCAGCAGTTCCTTTAGCGGTGAGCAGTACTTC.